This T cell receptor (beta chain) was captured by sequencing in a study of blood T cell repertoires in COVID-19. The CDR3 covers 15 residues. After removal of 4 bases from V and 3 bases from J, the junction contained 7 bases not matched to a gene. Germline lookup yields CDR1 MRHNA and CDR2 SNTAGT. The method was immunoSEQ multiplex PCR; TCRdb's version includes in-frame clones alone and lacks a portion of them. In the table there are under 400,000 clones, around 89% of which are singletons. V and J are TRBV6-4 and TRBJ2-7, with 9 positions matching TRBD1. Sequenced sample: peripheral blood. The clonotype was recovered from a man between 18 and 29 years old with active or convalescent COVID-19. DNA for the CDR3: TGTGCCAGCAGTGTCAAGGACAGGGGTTTCTACGAGCAGTACTTC. Protein sequence: CASSVKDRGFYEQYF.